Presented here are 21 T cell receptor beta chains from one specimen sequenced in a study of PD-1 and CTLA-4 blockade in melanoma. Only in-frame clones appear in the TCRdb table, and some are missing; sequencing was by immunoSEQ multiplex PCR. Among about 16,000 clones, 60% to 75% were seen once, and the ten largest hold roughly 15%. The sequenced sample was CD8+ T cells from peripheral blood, obtained before anti-PD-1 treatment. The receptors stem from a human donor with melanoma.

This clone turned up a few times. This sequence joins TRBV6-5 and TRBJ2-7; D is ambiguous. The CDR3 consists of 13 residues. Germline assignment: CDR1 MNHEY and CDR2 SVGAGI. Trimming took off 6 bases at V and 3 bases at J, with 12 bases between the two ends. The CDR3 sequence: CASRPGRYYEQYF. The CDR3, as DNA: TGTGCCAGCAGACCCGGACGATACTACGAGCAGTACTTC.

The J gene is TRBJ2-7, the V gene TRBV12-3 or TRBV12-4; D is uncertain. The CDR3 extends over 12 amino acids. The V and J ends lost 3 bases and 4 bases respectively, with 7 bases between them. For the CDR3, the DNA is TGTGCCAGCAGTTTCAACCCATACGAGCAGTACTTC. Its protein is CASSFNPYEQYF.

The chain uses TRBV4-2 and TRBJ1-5; 8 positions match TRBD1. Germline assignment: CDR1 LGHNA and CDR2 YNFKEQ. With V trimmed by 1 base and J by 5 bases, 4 bases remained unmatched. This CDR3 is 15 amino acids long. CDR3 DNA sequence: TGTGCCAGCAGCCAAGTTCAGGGGGCCTATCAGCCCCAGCATTTT. It specifies CASSQVQGAYQPQHF.

V is TRBV7-9 and J is TRBJ2-3; weak D call: TRBD2 (5 bases). The germline CDR1 and CDR2 sequences are SEHNR and FQNEAQ (reference sequence). Deletions cut 1 base from V and 4 bases from J, with 15 bases between. This CDR3 spans 16 amino acids. This CDR3 is CASSLGRRGGPDTQYF. The CDR3 region has the DNA TGTGCCAGCAGCTTAGGACGTCGGGGTGGACCAGATACGCAGTATTTT.

In DNA, the CDR3 is TGTGCCAGCAGGGGTAACAGGGGTCTTCAGTACTTC. Protein sequence: CASRGNRGLQYF. V gene TRBV12-3 or TRBV12-4 combines with J gene TRBJ2-4; the match to TRBD1 covers 7 bases. Trimming at V came to 6 bases and at J to 11 bases, leaving 7 bases not matched to a gene. The CDR3 runs 12 residues.

This chain links TRBV19 with TRBJ1-3; D gene uncertain. The germline V gene has CDR1 LNHDA and CDR2 SQIVND (reference sequence). Trimming took 5 bases from V and 4 from J, leaving 6 bases between them. The CDR3 length is 12 residues. For the CDR3, the DNA is TGTGCCAGTAGTTTACACGGAAACACCATATATTTT. Translating gives CASSLHGNTIYF.

This clone was counted a few times. The chain has TRBV29-1 and TRBJ2-7; possibly TRBD1 for D (5 bases). CDR3 length equals 13 residues. Trimming removed 2 bases at V and 3 bases at J, with 11 bases between. CDR1 and CDR2 (germline): SQVTM, ANQGSEA. The chain's CDR3 is CSVESGNFYEQYF. The CDR3 bases are TGCAGCGTTGAATCAGGGAATTTCTACGAGCAGTACTTC.

V gene TRBV4-1 combines with J gene TRBJ2-7; 12 nucleotides agree with TRBD2. The germline gives CDR1 MGHRA, CDR2 YSYEKL. Trimming at V came to 4 bases and at J to 4 bases, leaving 5 bases not matched to a gene. This CDR3 is 15 amino acids long. The CDR3 sequence is CASSPLAGGDYEQYF. In nucleotides, the CDR3 is TGCGCCAGCAGCCCACTAGCGGGAGGTGATTACGAGCAGTACTTC.

The rearrangement uses TRBV4-1 and TRBJ2-1; 9 positions match TRBD2. CDR1 MGHRA and CDR2 YSYEKL come from the germline V gene. Trimming at V came to 4 bases and at J to 2 bases, leaving 6 bases not matched to a gene. The CDR3 length is 16 residues. CDR3 in amino acids: CASSLLPSGAYNEQFF. Here the CDR3 DNA reads TGCGCCAGCAGCCTCCTGCCTAGCGGGGCCTACAATGAGCAGTTCTTC.

J is TRBJ2-3 and V is TRBV3-1 (or the pseudogene TRBV3-2), with 7 bases that match TRBD1. This CDR3 is 15 amino acids long. Germline V lookup: CDR1 LGHDT, CDR2 YNNKEL (reference sequence). Germline trimming cut 0 bases from V and 3 bases from J; bases unmatched to any gene: 3. CDR3 protein: CASSQEQGSTDTQYF. Here the CDR3 DNA reads TGTGCCAGCAGCCAAGAACAGGGGTCTACAGATACGCAGTATTTT.

The V and J genes are TRBV11-2 and TRBJ2-7, with D possibly being TRBD1 (6 bases). CDR1 and CDR2 from the germline V gene are SGHAT and FQNNGV. The CDR3 has 13 residues. The germline V and J ends were trimmed by 2 bases and 5 bases, with 10 bases remaining between them. CDR3 sequence: CASSLPGDDEQYF. The CDR3 DNA reads as TGTGCCAGCAGCTTACCAGGGGACGACGAGCAGTACTTC.

This clone was detected only a few times. This chain links TRBV30 with TRBJ2-7; D is uncertain. V lost 5 bases, J lost 0 bases, and 17 bases lay in between. CDR3 length: 15 amino acids. Germline V gene lookup returns CDR1 GTSNPN and CDR2 SVGIG (reference sequence). The CDR3 region is CAWRYPTGSSYEQYF. The CDR3 bases are TGTGCCTGGCGATACCCGACGGGCAGCTCCTACGAGCAGTACTTC.

V is TRBV29-1 and J is TRBJ2-2; no definite D call. This CDR3 is built from 13 residues. Deletions cut 3 bases from V and 1 base from J, with 6 bases between. The germline V gene has CDR1 SQVTM and CDR2 ANQGSEA. DNA for the CDR3: TGCAGCGTTGAGTGGCAGAACACCGGGGAGCTGTTTTTT. This encodes CSVEWQNTGELFF.

The chain recombines TRBV4-2 with TRBJ2-7; D is perhaps TRBD1 (5 bases). Trimming cost V 0 bases and J 1 base, with 13 bases left between them. The germline gives CDR1 LGHNA, CDR2 YNFKEQ. This CDR3 is built from 16 residues. CDR3 region: CASSQEPGLSSYEQYF. In nucleotides, the CDR3 is TGTGCCAGCAGCCAAGAACCAGGGCTATCATCCTACGAGCAGTACTTC.

As regards this clone: Relative to the germline gene, one junction end is altered; a read error may explain this. This chain joins TRBV7-9 and TRBJ2-3; D is perhaps TRBD1 (6 bases). The germline V gene encodes CDR1 SEHNR and CDR2 FQNEAQ (reference sequence). This CDR3 is 14 amino acids long. CDR3 nucleotides: TGTGCCAGCAGTTTAGGACAGACAGCAGATACGCAGTATTTT. Its protein is CASSLGQTADTQYF.

The chain is built from TRBV13 and TRBJ1-3; no clear D gene. Trimming stripped 5 bases from V and 0 bases from J, with 5 bases between. The CDR3 is 13 residues long. Germline V gives CDR1 PRHDT, CDR2 FYEKMQ (reference sequence). This CDR3 is CASSQPSGNTIYF. CDR3 DNA sequence: TGTGCCAGCAGCCAGCCCTCTGGAAACACCATATATTTT.

The chain is built from TRBV9 and TRBJ2-7, with TRBD2 as a possible D gene (6 bases). V lost 1 base and J lost 3, with 14 bases in between. CDR3 length: 15 residues. CDR1 and CDR2 from the germline V gene are SGDLS and YYNGEE. CDR3 coding DNA: TGTGCCAGCAGCGTATTGACCGGGGGAATCTACGAGCAGTACTTC. It codes for CASSVLTGGIYEQYF.

V and J are TRBV28 and TRBJ2-7; D possibly corresponds to TRBD1 (5 bases). The CDR3 length is 12 residues. V gave up 9 bases and J gave up 1 base, with 10 bases separating them. The germline V gene has CDR1 MDHEN and CDR2 SYDVKM. CDR3 loop: CASLAGSYEQYF. CDR3 sequence (DNA): TGTGCCAGTTTGGCAGGGTCCTACGAGCAGTACTTC.

This clone was picked up a small number of times. The chain uses TRBV27 and TRBJ2-3; the D is unclear. The CDR3 covers 14 residues. The V end lost 6 bases, the J end lost 3 bases, and 13 bases lay between the germline ends. Germline V gene data show CDR1 as MNHEY and CDR2 as SMNVEV (reference sequence). The chain's CDR3 is CASSILGPTDTQYF. DNA of the CDR3: TGTGCCAGCAGCATCTTAGGGCCGACAGATACGCAGTATTTT.

The rearrangement joins TRBV7-9 to TRBJ2-2; 10 bases agree with TRBD2. Trimming at V came to 5 bases and at J to 2 bases, leaving 8 bases not matched to a gene. CDR1 and CDR2 (germline): SEHNR, FQNEAQ (reference sequence). The CDR3 covers 17 residues. CDR3 residues: CASSNQLAGENTGELFF. CDR3 bases: TGTGCCAGCAGCAATCAGCTAGCGGGAGAAAACACCGGGGAGCTGTTTTTT.

The chain combines TRBV7-9 with TRBJ2-5; D assignment may be TRBD1 or TRBD2 (5 bases each). The CDR3 has 15 residues. The V end lost 2 bases, the J end lost 3 bases, and 13 bases lay between the germline ends. Germline CDR1 is SEHNR and CDR2 is FQNEAQ (reference sequence). The CDR3 region is CASSLFDQGEETQYF. CDR3 DNA sequence: TGTGCCAGCAGCTTATTCGACCAGGGAGAAGAGACCCAGTACTTC.